Following are 25 T cell receptor beta chains from one sample sequenced in a study of CD8+ T cells in alopecia areata. TCR sequencing used cDNA made by reverse transcription of extracted RNA. TCRdb's copy holds only in-frame clones and misses some; the assay was immunoSEQ multiplex PCR. The profile covers about 270,000 clones, none occurring a single time. Sorting of pooled cutaneous lymph node cells used CD4, CD8alpha, NKG2D, NKG2ACE and other markers. The sequenced material came from CD4+ T cells sorted from a lymph node. These receptors were taken from a C3H/HeJ mouse with alopecia areata. This strain's MHC haplotype is H2-k.

Note on this clone: Genes here carry mouse names. Sequencing ends 4 residues short of the CDR3 end; the germline J gene provides the rest. The chain uses TRBV5 and TRBJ1-1, with TRBD1 as a possible D gene (6 bases). This CDR3 region has 13 residues. Germline V gene lookup returns CDR1 LGHNA and CDR2 YNLKQL (reference sequence). The CDR3 is CASSQEGTKEVFF. The part of the CDR3 DNA that was read is TGTGCCAGCAGCCAAGAGGGGACAAAA.

Of note for this clone: Genes and germline are mouse. With the read ending 4 residues before the CDR3 end, the germline J gene is used to fill in that end. The same CDR3 is also encoded by other DNA sequences in this sample. The chain recombines TRBV13-2 with TRBJ1-1; D remains ambiguous. This CDR3 is built from 13 residues. Trimming pared 0 bases from V and 3 bases from J, leaving 6 bases between. CDR1 is NNHNN, CDR2 SYGAGS, per germline (reference sequence). The CDR3 DNA, read in part, is TGTGCCAGCGGTGATGCTGGGGACACA. Translated, it gives CASGDAGDT. The whole CDR3 sequence reads CASGDAGDTEVFF.

Comments on this clone: The genes and germline here are from mouse. Sequencing ends 4 residues short of the CDR3 end; the germline J gene provides the rest. V usage is TRBV17 and J usage is TRBJ2-5; 9 bases align to TRBD2. Germline CDR1 reads MNHDT; CDR2 reads YYDKIL. V shed 4 bases, J shed 3 bases, and the junction held 2 bases outside the gene matches. The CDR3 has 14 amino acids. Partial CDR3 DNA: TGTGCTAGCAGTATTGGGGGGGCGCAAGAC. Amino acids: CASSIGGAQD. The whole CDR3 protein reads CASSIGGAQDTQYF.

This clone has more than one count but fewer than ten. Genes and germline come from the mouse. The read ends 4 residues early relative to the CDR3; the germline J gene fills the gap. The same CDR3 also results from other DNA sequences found in this sample. The V and J genes are TRBV19 and TRBJ1-2, with TRBD1 identical over 11 bases. The germline CDR1 and CDR2 sequences are FNHDT and SITEND (reference sequence). This CDR3 contains 14 residues. Trimming removed 4 bases from V and 3 bases from J; junction bases left unmatched: 2. This CDR3 reads CASSRTGGDSDYTF. CDR3 DNA, as far as it was read: TGTGCCAGCAGTCGGACAGGGGGCGACTCC.

This clone was seen only a few times. The gene symbols are mouse symbols. The CDR3 end lies 4 residues beyond the end of the read and is filled in from the germline J gene. The chain employs TRBV1 and TRBJ1-1; tentative D call: TRBD1 (6 bases). Germline CDR1 NSQYPW, CDR2 LRSPGD (reference sequence). The CDR3 is made up of 13 amino acids. The CDR3 reads CTCSAEGAGEVFF. CDR3 DNA, as far as it was read: TGCACCTGCAGTGCAGAGGGGGCTGGA. Full variable domain (outside the CDR3, taken from reference TRBV1 and TRBJ1-1): VTLLEQNPRWRLVPRGQAVNLRCILKNSQYPWMSWYQQDLQKQLQWLFTLRSPGDKEVKSLPGADYLATRVTDTELRLQVANMSQGRTLYCTCSAEGAGEVFFGKGTRLTVV.

This clone was observed a few times. The genes and germline here are from mouse. The CDR3 end falls 3 residues outside the read, so it is completed with the germline J gene. V usage is TRBV13-2 and J usage is TRBJ1-6; 11 nucleotides align to TRBD1. TRBJ1-6 belongs to the ORF category, with a function that is uncertain. V lost 5 bases to trimming and J lost 8 bases; unmatched junction nucleotides: 3. This CDR3 is 14 amino acids long. Germline CDR1 and CDR2: NNHNN and SYGAGS (reference sequence). The CDR3 spells CASGGQGEYSPLYF. The DNA read from the CDR3 is TGTGCCAGCGGGGGACAGGGGGAGTATTCGCCC.

Concerning this clone: Mouse gene names apply. The read falls 3 residues short of the CDR3 end, and the missing part is taken from the germline J gene. Other DNA sequences in this sample translate to the same CDR3. The chain links TRBV1 to TRBJ1-6, with D possibly TRBD1 on 5 matching bases. TRBJ1-6 is designated an ORF whose function remains uncertain. The CDR3 has 16 residues. The germline gives CDR1 NSQYPW, CDR2 LRSPGD (reference sequence). V dropped 0 bases and J dropped 5 bases, with 11 bases sitting between them. The CDR3 bases that were read are TGCACCTGCAGTGCAGATCGGGGGGGAGATAATTCGCCC. Protein: CTCSADRGGDNSP. The whole CDR3 is CTCSADRGGDNSPLYF.

A word on this clone: The gene names here belong to mouse. Read data end 4 residues before the CDR3 end; the end is taken from the germline J gene. This chain links TRBV31 with TRBJ1-1, with D uncertain. The CDR3 is 11 amino acids. Germline loops: CDR1 GKSSPN, CDR2 SITVG. V was clipped by 5 bases and J by 1 base, with 5 bases between them. This CDR3 reads CAWYRNTEVFF. The covered CDR3 bases are TGTGCCTGGTACAGAAACACA.

Comments on this clone: Genes here carry mouse names. The sequence runs out 4 residues before the end of the CDR3; the remainder is reconstructed from the germline J gene. The genes are TRBV5 and TRBJ2-3; 9 nucleotides align to TRBD1. Germline assignment: CDR1 LGHNA and CDR2 YNLKQL (reference sequence). The V gene end was trimmed by 1 base and the J gene end by 1 base; junction bases not matched to a gene: 3. This CDR3 contains 16 residues. The CDR3 reads CASSQVRDRGAETLYF. The covered CDR3 bases are TGTGCCAGCAGCCAAGTCCGGGACAGGGGTGCAGAA.

A few counts support this clone. Gene names are the mouse ones. The read gets to within 4 residues of the CDR3 end, and the germline J gene fills in the rest. The identical CDR3 is also encoded by other nucleotide sequences in the sample. The rearrangement uses TRBV19 and TRBJ2-7, with D perhaps TRBD1 (6 bases). Germline V gene sequence: CDR1 FNHDT, CDR2 SITEND (reference sequence). This CDR3 has 13 amino acids. CDR3 DNA (partial): TGTGCCAGCAGTATTAGGGGGTCTTAT. Residues: CASSIRGSY. The entire CDR3 is CASSIRGSYEQYF.

On this clone itself: The listed genes are named as in mouse. The read terminates 4 residues before the CDR3 end, so the remaining end is supplied by the germline J gene. This chain connects TRBV14 to TRBJ2-5, with D unresolved. The CDR3 covers 13 residues. CDR1 SGHDT and CDR2 FRDEAV come from the germline V gene. The CDR3 bases that were read are TGTGCCAGCAGTTTCTTCCATAAAGAC. It yields the protein CASSFFHKD. The CDR3 in full is CASSFFHKDTQYF. The complete variable domain, with remaining parts taken from reference TRBV14 and TRBJ2-5, reads EAGVTQSPRYAVLQEGQAVSFWCDPISGHDTLYWYQQPRDQGPQLLVYFRDEAVIDNSQLPSDRFSAVRPKGTNSTLKIQSAKQGDTATYLCASSFFHKDTQYFGPGTRLLVL.

This clone has a count of ten or more. All gene names here are mouse names. The read ends 3 residues early relative to the CDR3; the germline J gene fills the gap. The rearrangement uses TRBV1 and TRBJ1-6; weak D call: TRBD1 (5 bases). TRBJ1-6 is designated an ORF whose function remains uncertain. V dropped 0 bases and J dropped 4 bases, with 7 bases sitting between them. This CDR3 is 15 amino acids long. Germline CDR1 is NSQYPW and CDR2 is LRSPGD (reference sequence). Incomplete CDR3 DNA: TGCACCTGCAGTGCAGATCGACAGTATAATTCGCCC. The encoded protein is CTCSADRQYNSP. The full CDR3 protein reads CTCSADRQYNSPLYF.

This clone came up a few times. Gene and germline names: mouse. The read halts 3 residues ahead of the CDR3 end, with the missing end drawn from the germline J gene. The chain is built from TRBV19 and TRBJ1-6; no clear D gene. TRBJ1-6 is identified as an open reading frame with a role that is uncertain. Germline assignment: CDR1 FNHDT and CDR2 SITEND (reference sequence). V was cut by 2 bases and J by 4 bases, with 4 bases left in between. The CDR3 is 13 residues long. Incomplete CDR3 DNA: TGTGCCAGCAGTATGAGGTATAATTCGCCC. Protein sequence: CASSMRYNSP. The whole CDR3 sequence is CASSMRYNSPLYF.

Concerning this clone: The genes are named according to mouse. The missing CDR3 end, 4 residues past where the read stops, is filled in from the germline J gene. The chain is built from TRBV14 and TRBJ1-2, with 12 bases identical to TRBD1. This CDR3 contains 15 residues. Germline V lookup: CDR1 SGHDT, CDR2 FRDEAV. This CDR3 is CASSLSGTGGADYTF. CDR3 DNA (partial): TGTGCCAGCAGTTTAAGCGGGACAGGGGGCGCC.

This clone was detected only a few times. Genes and germline are mouse. The CDR3 end lies 4 residues beyond the end of the read and is filled in from the germline J gene. In the same sample, other DNA sequences code for this CDR3. The chain employs TRBV13-1 and TRBJ2-3, with a weak D call TRBD2 (6 bases). V dropped 2 bases and J dropped 0 bases, with 10 bases sitting between them. The CDR3 consists of 15 residues. The germline V gene encodes CDR1 NSHNY and CDR2 SYGAGN. Incomplete CDR3 DNA: TGTGCCAGCAGTGAAACTGGGTCTAGTGCAGAA. This codes for CASSETGSSAE. The whole CDR3 protein is CASSETGSSAETLYF.

About this clone: Mouse germline and gene names are used. The DNA ends 4 residues before the CDR3 does, and the rest of the CDR3 is filled in from the germline J gene. The chain employs TRBV13-2 and TRBJ2-7; the D is unclear. Germline V lookup: CDR1 NNHNN, CDR2 SYGAGS (reference sequence). Trimming took off 1 base at V and 0 bases at J, with 5 bases between the two ends. The CDR3 has 13 residues. Incomplete CDR3 DNA: TGTGCCAGCGGTGATACAGACTCCTAT. Its translation is CASGDTDSY. The full CDR3 is CASGDTDSYEQYF.

About this clone: Gene and germline names: mouse. The CDR3 spells CASSWGSQNTLYF. CDR3 bases read: TGTGCCAGCTCCTGGGGGAGTCAAAAC. V gene TRBV12-1 combines with J gene TRBJ2-4; the match to TRBD2 covers 7 bases. The read comes to an end 4 residues before the CDR3 does, leaving the germline J gene to fill in the end. The J segment lost 0 bases and the V segment lost 4 bases, leaving 0 bases of the junction unmatched. Germline CDR1 SGHSN, CDR2 HYEKVE. This CDR3 contains 13 residues.

To note about this clone: The gene names given are mouse names. The sequence runs out 4 residues before the end of the CDR3; the remainder is reconstructed from the germline J gene. V usage is TRBV19 and J usage is TRBJ1-2, with 7 bases matching TRBD1. Germline lookup yields CDR1 FNHDT and CDR2 SITEND (reference sequence). This CDR3 is 13 amino acids long. The V and J ends lost 7 bases and 0 bases, in that order; junction bases with no gene match: 3. The sequenced part of the CDR3 DNA is TGTGCCAGCCGGGACAGAACAAACTCC. Its translation is CASRDRTNS. The whole CDR3 is CASRDRTNSDYTF.

This clone was observed a few times. The gene names given are mouse names. CDR3 sequence reads: CASRKGSSYEQYF. Partial CDR3 DNA: TGTGCCAGCAGAAAGGGGTCATCCTAT. The rearrangement uses TRBV13-1 and TRBJ2-7, with D perhaps matching TRBD1 (5 bases). The DNA ends 4 residues before the CDR3 does, and the rest of the CDR3 is filled in from the germline J gene. The V and J ends lost 5 bases and 1 base respectively, with 10 bases between them. CDR1 and CDR2 from the germline V gene are NSHNY and SYGAGN. This CDR3 has 13 amino acids.

In the case of this clone: Genes and germline come from the mouse. Coverage ceases 4 residues before the CDR3 finishes, and the germline J gene fills in the end. This CDR3 is also generated by other DNA sequences in the sample. The chain uses TRBV13-1 and TRBJ2-1; TRBD2 aligns across 9 bases. Looked up from germline, CDR1 is NSHNY and CDR2 is SYGAGN. This CDR3 region has 15 residues. The ends lost 0 bases at V and 2 bases at J; junction bases unmatched: 0. The sequenced CDR3 bases are TGTGCCAGCAGTGATGGGACTGGGGACTATGCT. It codes for CASSDGTGDYA. The full CDR3 protein reads CASSDGTGDYAEQFF.

About this clone itself: The germline and genes are mouse ones. With the read ending 4 residues before the CDR3 end, the germline J gene is used to fill in that end. The gene calls are TRBV13-1 and TRBJ2-1; 8 bases are a match to TRBD1. V shed 3 bases, J shed 6 bases, and the junction held 2 bases outside the gene matches. CDR3 length: 13 residues. The germline gives CDR1 NSHNY, CDR2 SYGAGN. CDR3 sequence reads: CASSAGGLAEQFF. CDR3 DNA (partial): TGTGCCAGCAGTGCAGGGGGCCTTGCT.

With regard to this clone: Germline and genes here are mouse. The sequenced fragment ends 4 residues before the CDR3 boundary, so the rest is inferred from the germline J gene. J is TRBJ2-2 and V is TRBV5; a weak D match, TRBD1 (6 bases). CDR1 LGHNA and CDR2 YNLKQL come from the germline V gene (reference sequence). V was trimmed by 4 bases and J by 4 bases, leaving 10 bases between them. The CDR3 has 14 residues. The CDR3 region is CASSRGQSTGQLYF. The sequenced part of the CDR3 DNA is TGTGCCAGCAGCCGAGGACAGTCCACCGGG.

A few counts support this clone. The gene names here belong to mouse. Read sequence stops 4 residues before the CDR3 end, and the germline J gene provides the missing end. The V call is TRBV29, the J call TRBJ2-2, with TRBD1 as a possible D gene (6 bases). The germline CDR1 and CDR2 sequences are MSHET and SYDVDS. CDR3 length equals 12 residues. The V end was cut by 9 bases, the J end by 1 base, with 6 bases between. The covered CDR3 bases are TGTGCTAGGGACAGAAACACCGGG. The encoded protein is CARDRNTG. The entire CDR3 sequence reads CARDRNTGQLYF.

This clone was recorded a few times. Gene labels here are mouse ones. The CDR3 goes on 4 residues after the read ends, and that part is filled in from the germline J gene. The chain joins TRBV5 to TRBJ2-7; TRBD2 matches at 9 bases. Germline loops: CDR1 LGHNA, CDR2 YNLKQL (reference sequence). This CDR3 is 14 amino acids long. CDR3 DNA (partial): TGTGCCAGCAGCCAACTGGGGGGGGATTAT. Translation gives CASSQLGGDY. In full, the CDR3 reads CASSQLGGDYEQYF.

There are a few counts of this clone. Gene names refer to mouse genes. The sequence runs out 4 residues before the end of the CDR3; the remainder is reconstructed from the germline J gene. The chain has TRBV1 and TRBJ2-2; tentative D call: TRBD1 (6 bases). Germline values: CDR1 NSQYPW, CDR2 LRSPGD (reference sequence). The ends were cut back, 0 bases at V and 3 bases at J, with 8 bases in the middle. This CDR3 region has 15 residues. The CDR3 is CTCSADRGHTGQLYF. The CDR3 bases that were read are TGCACCTGCAGTGCAGACAGGGGTCACACCGGG.